This entry lists 8 T cell receptor beta chains sequenced from one sample in a study of CD8+ T cells in alopecia areata. Extracted from the samples, RNA was reverse transcribed into cDNA to serve as the sequencing template. Profiling relied on immunoSEQ multiplex PCR, and the TCRdb table lists in-frame clones only, not all of them. The data show 100,000 to 150,000 clones, 49% seen once. This specimen consisted of CD8+ T cells sorted from blood, obtained at week 0. The source of these receptors is a human donor with alopecia areata.

In this sample, this clone turned up a few times. The rearrangement uses TRBV5-6 and TRBJ2-7, with 7 positions matching TRBD2. Germline loops: CDR1 SGHDT, CDR2 YYEEEE. V gave up 4 bases and J gave up 5 bases; unmatched junction bases: 15. The CDR3 length is 16 residues. Here the CDR3 reads CASSLSEGGAIHEQYF. The CDR3 DNA reads TGTGCCAGCAGCCTATCCGAGGGAGGGGCAATCCACGAGCAGTACTTC. Supplemented by reference TRBV5-6 and TRBJ2-7, the full variable domain reads DAGVTQSPTHLIKTRGQQVTLRCSPKSGHDTVSWYQQALGQGPQFIFQYYEEEERQRGNFPDRFSGHQFPNYSSELNVNALLLGDSALYLCASSLSEGGAIHEQYFGPGTRLTVT.

The chain is built from TRBV29-1 and TRBJ1-1, with 9 bases fitting TRBD1. V lost 6 bases to trimming and J lost 3 bases; unmatched junction nucleotides: 11. CDR3 length equals 15 residues. Per germline, CDR1 SQVTM and CDR2 ANQGSEA. The CDR3 protein is CSVPRDRELDTEAFF. In nucleotides, the CDR3 is TGCAGCGTCCCCCGGGACAGGGAATTGGACACTGAAGCTTTCTTT.

The sample holds one count of this clone. This chain connects TRBV6-8 to TRBJ2-7; no clear D. V lost 0 bases and J lost 0, with 12 bases in between. CDR1 MNHGY and CDR2 SAAAGT come from the germline V gene. The CDR3 is 16 residues long. CDR3 sequence reads: CASSYSVHVRSYEQYF. The CDR3 DNA sequence: TGTGCCAGCAGTTACTCGGTACATGTCCGCTCCTACGAGCAGTACTTC.

The chain employs TRBV27 and TRBJ2-7, with D maybe TRBD2 (5 bases). The V end was cut by 5 bases, the J end by 3 bases, with 14 bases between. This CDR3 comprises 14 residues. Germline V gene sequence: CDR1 MNHEY, CDR2 SMNVEV (reference sequence). The CDR3 spells CASSMTTPLYEQYF. The CDR3 DNA reads as TGTGCCAGCAGTATGACTACTCCTCTCTACGAGCAGTACTTC.

This chain links TRBV27 with TRBJ2-7; TRBD2 matches 7 bases. Unmatched junction bases numbered 8, after V lost 6 bases and J lost 0 bases. CDR3 length equals 15 residues. The germline gives CDR1 MNHEY, CDR2 SMNVEV (reference sequence). CDR3 nucleotide sequence: TGTGCCAGCAGCTCCCCCCGGGGGGACTCCTACGAGCAGTACTTC. It codes for CASSSPRGDSYEQYF.

The rearrangement joins TRBV11-1 to TRBJ1-1; D call uncertain. Trimming shortened V by 2 bases and J by 6 bases, and 13 bases separated the two germline ends. CDR3 length: 14 amino acids. Germline assignment: CDR1 SGHAT and CDR2 FQDESV (reference sequence). CDR3 coding DNA: TGTGCCAGCAGCTTAATGATGGGGTTTGCTGAAGCTTTCTTT. This gives the protein CASSLMMGFAEAFF. The whole variable domain, filled in from reference TRBV11-1 and TRBJ1-1, reads EAEVAQSPRYKITEKSQAVAFWCDPISGHATLYWYRQILGQGPELLVQFQDESVVDDSQLPKDRFSAERLKGVDSTLKIQPAELGDSAMYLCASSLMMGFAEAFFGQGTRLTVV.

This clone was seen more than once but under ten times. This sequence joins TRBV10-3 and TRBJ2-1; possibly TRBD1 or TRBD2 for D (6 bases each). Germline CDR1 and CDR2: ENHRY and SYGVKD. Trimming took off 4 bases at V and 8 bases at J, with 12 bases between the two ends. This CDR3 is built from 13 residues. CDR3 sequence reads: CAISVIRGHEQFF. CDR3 nucleotide sequence: TGTGCCATCAGTGTGATCCGGGGGCATGAGCAGTTCTTC.

The V call is TRBV13, the J call TRBJ1-1; D is possibly TRBD1 (5 bases). Deletions cut 5 bases from V and 0 bases from J, with 19 bases between. The CDR3 extends over 17 amino acids. Germline V gene data show CDR1 as PRHDT and CDR2 as FYEKMQ (reference sequence). CDR3 nucleotides: TGTGCCAGCAGCCTTCAGGGTAATGACGGCATGAACACTGAAGCTTTCTTT. Translated, it gives CASSLQGNDGMNTEAFF.